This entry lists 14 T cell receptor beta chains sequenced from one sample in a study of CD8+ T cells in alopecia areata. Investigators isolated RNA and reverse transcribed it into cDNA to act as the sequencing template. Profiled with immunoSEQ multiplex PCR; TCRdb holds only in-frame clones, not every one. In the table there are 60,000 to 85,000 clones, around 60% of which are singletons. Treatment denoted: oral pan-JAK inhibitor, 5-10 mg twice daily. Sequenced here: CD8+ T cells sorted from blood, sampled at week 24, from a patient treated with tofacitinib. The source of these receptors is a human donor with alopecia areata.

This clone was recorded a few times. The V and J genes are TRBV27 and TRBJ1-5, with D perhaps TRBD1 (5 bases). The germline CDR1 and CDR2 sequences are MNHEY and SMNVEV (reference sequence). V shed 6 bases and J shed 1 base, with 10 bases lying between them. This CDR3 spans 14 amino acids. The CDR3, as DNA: TGTGCCAGCAGCTGGGGGGGAAGCAATCAGCCCCAGCATTTT. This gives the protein CASSWGGSNQPQHF.

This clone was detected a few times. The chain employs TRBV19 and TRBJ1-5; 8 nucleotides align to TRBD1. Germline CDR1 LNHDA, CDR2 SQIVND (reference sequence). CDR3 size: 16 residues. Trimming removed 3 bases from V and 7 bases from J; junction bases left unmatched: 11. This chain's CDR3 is CASSISDRVGGQPQHF. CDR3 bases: TGTGCCAGTAGTATCTCGGACAGGGTGGGTGGACAGCCCCAGCATTTT.

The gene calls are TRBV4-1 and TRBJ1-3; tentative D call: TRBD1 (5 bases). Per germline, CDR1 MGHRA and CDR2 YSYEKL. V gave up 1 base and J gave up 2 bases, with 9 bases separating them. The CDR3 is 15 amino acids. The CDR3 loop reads CASSQVVRAGNTIYF. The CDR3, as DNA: TGCGCCAGCAGCCAAGTAGTCAGGGCTGGAAACACCATATATTTT.

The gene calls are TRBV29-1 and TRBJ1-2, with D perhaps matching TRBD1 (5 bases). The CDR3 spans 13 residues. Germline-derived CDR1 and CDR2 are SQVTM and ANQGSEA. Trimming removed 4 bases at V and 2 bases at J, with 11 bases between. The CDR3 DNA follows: TGCAGCGTTGGGGGACGGTCGAACTATGGCTACACCTTC. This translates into CSVGGRSNYGYTF.

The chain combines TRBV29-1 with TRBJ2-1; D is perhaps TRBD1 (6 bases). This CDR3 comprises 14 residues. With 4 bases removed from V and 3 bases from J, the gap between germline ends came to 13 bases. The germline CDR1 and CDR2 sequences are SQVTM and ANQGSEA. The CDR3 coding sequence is TGCAGCGTTGTAGGGCCAGGGGACTACAATGAGCAGTTCTTC. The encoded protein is CSVVGPGDYNEQFF.

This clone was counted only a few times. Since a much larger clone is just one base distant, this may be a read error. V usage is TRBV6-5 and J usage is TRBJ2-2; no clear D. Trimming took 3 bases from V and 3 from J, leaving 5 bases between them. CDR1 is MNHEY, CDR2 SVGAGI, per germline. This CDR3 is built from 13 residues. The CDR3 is CASSYGDTGELFF. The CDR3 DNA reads TGTGCCAGCAGTTATGGGGACACCGGGGAGCTGTTTTTT.

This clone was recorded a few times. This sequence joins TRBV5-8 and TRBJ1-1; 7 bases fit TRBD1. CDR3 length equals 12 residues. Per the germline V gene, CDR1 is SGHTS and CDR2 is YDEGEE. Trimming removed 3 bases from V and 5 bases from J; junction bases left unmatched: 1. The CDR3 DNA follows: TGTGCCAGCAGCTCAGGGGGGACTGAAGCTTTCTTT. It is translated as CASSSGGTEAFF.

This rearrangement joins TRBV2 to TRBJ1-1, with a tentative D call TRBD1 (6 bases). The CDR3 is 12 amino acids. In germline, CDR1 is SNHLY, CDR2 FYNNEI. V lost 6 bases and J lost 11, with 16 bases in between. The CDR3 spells CASRQTGTWAFF. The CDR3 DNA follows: TGTGCCAGCAGACAGACAGGTACTTGGGCTTTCTTT.

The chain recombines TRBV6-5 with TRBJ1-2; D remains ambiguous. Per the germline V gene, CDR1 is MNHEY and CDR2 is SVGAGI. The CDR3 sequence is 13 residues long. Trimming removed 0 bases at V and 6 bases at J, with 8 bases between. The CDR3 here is CASSYSPLNGYTF. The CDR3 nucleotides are TGTGCCAGCAGTTACTCCCCATTAAATGGCTACACCTTC.

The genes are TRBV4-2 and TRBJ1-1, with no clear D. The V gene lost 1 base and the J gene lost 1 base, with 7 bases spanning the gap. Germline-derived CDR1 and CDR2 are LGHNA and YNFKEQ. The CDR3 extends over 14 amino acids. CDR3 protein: CASSQVAANTEAFF. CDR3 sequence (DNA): TGTGCCAGCAGCCAAGTTGCAGCGAACACTGAAGCTTTCTTT.

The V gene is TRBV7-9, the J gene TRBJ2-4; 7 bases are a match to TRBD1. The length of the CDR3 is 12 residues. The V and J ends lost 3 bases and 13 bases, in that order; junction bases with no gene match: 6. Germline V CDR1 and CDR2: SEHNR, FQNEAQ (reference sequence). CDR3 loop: CASSLATGSQYF. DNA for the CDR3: TGTGCCAGCAGCTTGGCGACAGGGTCACAGTACTTC.

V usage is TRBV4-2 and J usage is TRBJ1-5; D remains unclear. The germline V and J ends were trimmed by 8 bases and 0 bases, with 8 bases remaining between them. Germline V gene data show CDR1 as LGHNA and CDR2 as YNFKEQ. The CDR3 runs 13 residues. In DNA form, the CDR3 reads TGTGCCAGCGGGCATTATAGCAATCAGCCCCAGCATTTT. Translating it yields CASGHYSNQPQHF.

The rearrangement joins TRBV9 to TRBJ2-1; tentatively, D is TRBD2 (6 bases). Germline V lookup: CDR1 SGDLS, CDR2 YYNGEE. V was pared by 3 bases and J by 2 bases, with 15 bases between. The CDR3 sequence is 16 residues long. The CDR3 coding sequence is TGTGCCAGCAGCGGGCAGTCAGCGGGTACCTACAATGAGCAGTTCTTC. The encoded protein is CASSGQSAGTYNEQFF.

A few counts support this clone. For the CDR3, the DNA is TGTGCCAGCAGCGCGAGCTCCTACGAGCAGTACTTC. Its translation is CASSASSYEQYF. The rearrangement uses TRBV13 and TRBJ2-7; no definite D call. Looked up from germline, CDR1 is PRHDT and CDR2 is FYEKMQ (reference sequence). Trimming removed 5 bases from V and 0 bases from J, with 5 bases in between. There are 12 residues in the CDR3.